This T cell receptor (beta chain) was captured in a study of blood T cell repertoires in COVID-19. The germline V gene has CDR1 GTSNPN and CDR2 SVGIG (reference sequence). V lost 8 bases, J lost 4 bases, and 12 bases lay in between. The CDR3 spans 13 residues. The protocol was immunoSEQ multiplex PCR, while the TCRdb copy is restricted to in-frame clones and leaves out a portion. The data contain approximately 170,000 clones, roughly 77% of them singletons. This receptor was obtained from a human donor in a cohort sampled during active COVID-19. The chain joins TRBV30 to TRBJ2-6; D unclear. The sequencing sample was made of peripheral blood. In nucleotides, the CDR3 is TGTGCCGGGTCCTACTACGGGGCCAACGTCCTGACTTTC. This encodes CAGSYYGANVLTF.